This entry concerns a single T cell receptor (beta chain). Its antigen is unknown. Newly diagnosed patients aged 18 to 65 had hyperthyroidism of under 2 months' duration. It was roughly 10 ml of fresh peripheral blood that supplied the PBMCs. This entry is derived from a study of T cells in Graves' hyperthyroidism and ophthalmopathy. At the level of the study: Peripheral blood sampling occurred at initial diagnosis, before any treatment. Study findings and constraints: Stable hyperthyroidism was told apart from ophthalmopathy by a model built on 13 V-J features.

Template material for amplifying TCR beta CDR3 regions consisted of RNA transcripts. The HTBI primer set was used in a first-round RT-PCR of the TCR CDR3. TCRdb re-derived calls from the multiplex PCR reads in MiXCR, one entry per CDR3 protein. Seen here are roughly 740,000 distinct CDR3 sequences, 15% to 20% observed once, and the top ten hold approximately 8.4%. The CDR3 is 15 residues long. V shed 1 base, J shed 0 bases, and the junction held 4 bases outside the gene matches. CDR1 and CDR2 (germline): DFQATT, SNEGSKA (reference sequence). This clonotype was sampled from a young man with Graves' hyperthyroidism. The material sequenced was blood. The chain links TRBV20-1 to TRBJ2-7; 9 nucleotides match TRBD2. The CDR3 DNA reads as TGCAGTGCTAGAGGAGCGGGAGGCTACTCCTACGAGCAGTACTTC. Its protein is CSARGAGGYSYEQYF.